This TCR beta chain was sequenced during a study of blood T cells in healthy people across ages. Through a sample-barcoded 5' primer and a J-beta primer mix, a second PCR was run for about 6 to 12 cycles. TCRdb used MiXCR to reprocess the 5' RACE reads, holding one entry per CDR3 protein. Seen here are 800,000 to 1,300,000 distinct CDR3 sequences, almost 25% observed once, and the top ten hold 0.75%. The study, taken as a whole, reports: Greater diversity and more naive CD4+ cells were seen in long-lived donors than in aged donors.

Of note for this clonotype: Its matching antigen is unknown.

Extracted total RNA amounted to at least 5.5 micrograms for each sample. The CDR3 contains 12 residues. Between the trimmed V and J ends, which lost 1 base and 8 bases, there was a span of 6 bases. CDR1 and CDR2 (germline): SGHAT, FQNNGV. These data also formed part of another study, on T cells of mothers and their children.

The specimen sequenced was blood. This chain uses TRBV11-2 with TRBJ2-1; D not resolved. This receptor was identified in a girl aged 2 to 9 in good health. The CDR3 spells CASSLVDYEQFF. CDR3 DNA sequence: TGTGCCAGCAGCTTAGTCGACTATGAGCAGTTCTTC.